These 3 T cell receptor beta chains came from one sample sequenced in a study of T cell changes during pregnancy in multiple sclerosis. Repertoires were generated with immunoSEQ multiplex PCR, while TCRdb's copy carries only in-frame clones and drops some. The sample carries 35,000 or so clones, more than 70% recorded once. The sample here was CD4+ T cells from peripheral blood mononuclear cells, taken after pregnancy. Receptors originate from a female donor in good health, enrolled as a control in a pregnancy study.

The rearrangement joins TRBV25-1 to TRBJ1-1; TRBD1 agrees at 7 bases. J gave up 7 bases and V 7 bases, and 9 bases lay outside the gene matches. The germline V gene encodes CDR1 MGHDK and CDR2 SYGVNS. The CDR3 consists of 13 residues. In nucleotides, the CDR3 is TGTGCCAGCACACGTAAGGGGGCAGGTGAAGCTTTCTTT. Translation gives CASTRKGAGEAFF.

This chain joins TRBV5-4 and TRBJ1-1, with 7 bases fitting TRBD1. The germline V gene has CDR1 SGHNT and CDR2 YYREEE (reference sequence). V dropped 4 bases and J dropped 4; count of bases not matched to a gene: 10. This CDR3 comprises 15 residues. The CDR3 loop reads CASSPNRGPLTEAFF. The CDR3 bases are TGTGCCAGCAGCCCGAACAGGGGCCCCCTCACTGAAGCTTTCTTT.

The rearrangement joins TRBV7-2 to TRBJ2-3; a weak D match, TRBD2 (5 bases). Germline V gene data show CDR1 as SGHTA and CDR2 as FQGNSA. The CDR3 has 16 amino acids. The V gene lost 1 base and the J gene lost 1 base, with 12 bases spanning the gap. CDR3 region: CASSLVGGRRTDTQYF. The CDR3 DNA sequence: TGTGCCAGCAGCTTAGTCGGCGGGCGCCGCACAGATACGCAGTATTTT.